Included here is one T cell receptor beta chain sequence, with context. The entry originates in a study of human T cells and chemical hapten exposure. The V gene's germline CDR1 is SGHAT and CDR2 FQNNGV. The CDR3 is 15 amino acids. The trim removed 3 bases at V and 4 bases at J, leaving 5 bases unmatched. TCRdb reanalysed the RACE reads using MiXCR and keeps one entry per CDR3 protein. This table holds more than 250,000 distinct CDR3 sequences, 7.5% to 9% found once. Time point given: pre-sensitization, week 0. Treatment of the sample: therapeutic diphenylcyclopropenone sensitization with weekly scalp DPC. Extraction yielded total RNA from whole blood (unfractionated).

The chain couples TRBV11-2 to TRBJ2-3, with 9 bases identical to TRBD2. Here the sequenced sample was whole blood, taken in connection with sensitization to the hapten diphenylcyclopropenone (DPC). The origin of this receptor is a man aged 18 to 35 with alopecia areata. Some clones in this sample may be carry-over from other donors' samples. DNA of the CDR3: TGTGCCAGCAGCTTTAGCGGGGGCCTATCAGATACGCAGTATTTT. Protein product: CASSFSGGLSDTQYF.